The TCR beta chain described here comes from a study of T cells in Graves' hyperthyroidism and ophthalmopathy. The wider study: The initial diagnosis was the point when peripheral blood was collected, ahead of any treatment.

Per germline, CDR1 SNHLY and CDR2 FYNNEI. Deletions cut 1 base from V and 5 bases from J, with 15 bases between. CDR3 length equals 15 residues. RNA transcripts served as the template for amplifying TCR beta CDR3 regions. RT-PCR in the first round (using the HTBI primer set) targeted the TCR CDR3. Each CDR3 protein gets one entry after TCRdb re-called the multiplex PCR reads with MiXCR. The sample lists around 97,000 distinct CDR3 sequences, around 50% occurring once. This clonotype was picked up one time. The chain links TRBV2 to TRBJ2-7, with D possibly being TRBD1 (6 bases). The TCR originated in a man in his forties with Graves' hyperthyroidism. Specimen: blood. The CDR3 loop is CASSEVRTGIHEQYF. The CDR3 coding sequence is TGTGCCAGCAGTGAAGTTCGCACAGGGATCCACGAGCAGTACTTC.